The next 2 T cell receptor beta chains were all read from a single sample in a study of T cells after yellow fever vaccination. From the 5' RACE reads, TCRdb called clonotypes with MiXCR, one entry per CDR3 protein. The sample records approximately 260,000 distinct CDR3 sequences, 5.2% being singletons. The sequenced sample was CD4+ T cells sorted from PBMCs, obtained on the day of the yellow fever booster vaccination. Source of these receptors: a man younger than 30 who received the YFV17D yellow fever vaccine.

The table lists this clonotype with a few counts. The V and J genes are TRBV30 and TRBJ2-7; 13 bases are shared with TRBD2. This CDR3 is built from 13 residues. With V trimmed by 5 bases and J by 6 bases, 4 bases remained unmatched. Germline V CDR1 and CDR2: GTSNPN, SVGIG (reference sequence). Here the CDR3 reads CAWGTSGVTEQYF. The CDR3 nucleotides are TGTGCCTGGGGGACTAGCGGGGTTACCGAGCAGTACTTC. Combining the CDR3 with reference TRBV30 and TRBJ2-7 gives the whole variable domain SQTIHQWPATLVQPVGSPLSLECTVEGTSNPNLYWYRQAAGRGLQLLFYSVGIGQISSEVPQNLSASRPQDRQFILSSKKLLLSDSGFYLCAWGTSGVTEQYFGPGTRLTVT.

This clonotype was counted only a few times. V and J are TRBV6-5 and TRBJ1-2, with TRBD1 matching 7 bases. The germline V gene encodes CDR1 MNHEY and CDR2 SVGAGI. The CDR3 sequence is 15 residues long. V trimming: 5 bases; J trimming: 2 bases; junction bases outside the gene matches: 8. The CDR3 DNA reads as TGTGCCAGCAGTCGAATGGGACAGCCCAACTATGGCTACACCTTC. It is translated as CASSRMGQPNYGYTF.